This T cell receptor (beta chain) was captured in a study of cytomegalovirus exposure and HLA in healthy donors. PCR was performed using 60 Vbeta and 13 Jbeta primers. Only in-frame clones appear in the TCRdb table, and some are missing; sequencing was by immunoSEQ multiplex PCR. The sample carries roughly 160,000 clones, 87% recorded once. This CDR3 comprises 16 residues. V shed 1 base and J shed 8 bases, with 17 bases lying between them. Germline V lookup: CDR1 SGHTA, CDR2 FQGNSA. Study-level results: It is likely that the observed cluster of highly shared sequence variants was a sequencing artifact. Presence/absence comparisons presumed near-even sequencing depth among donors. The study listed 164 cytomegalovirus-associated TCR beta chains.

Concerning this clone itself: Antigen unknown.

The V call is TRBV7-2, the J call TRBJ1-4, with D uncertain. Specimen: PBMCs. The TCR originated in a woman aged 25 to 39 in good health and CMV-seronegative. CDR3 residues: CASSLGPPGGGEKLFF. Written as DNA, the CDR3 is TGTGCCAGCAGCTTAGGCCCCCCCGGTGGAGGGGAAAAACTGTTTTTT.